The source of this T cell receptor (beta chain) is a study of blood T cell repertoires in COVID-19. For the study at large: Material from acute and convalescent COVID-19 was sourced from the United States, Italy and Spain. From T cells, B-cell-depleted T cells, or PBMCs came the material, which was cDNA or gDNA.

Original data processing: Reference gene primer amplification in the assay estimated nucleated cell counts. Sequenced by immunoSEQ multiplex PCR; TCRdb stores in-frame clones only, minus some. V and J calls and clone size are as listed in that table; D and trimming were resolved from the DNA. The sample lists 65,000 to 70,000 clones; roughly 79% were seen once. The sequenced material came from peripheral blood. The receptor's source is a woman aged 55-70 years with acute or convalescent COVID-19.

In DNA, the CDR3 is TGTGCCAGCAGCCTGGGGGAGGGGGGAAACACCGGGGAGCTGTTTTTT. Its protein is CASSLGEGGNTGELFF. This chain links TRBV21-1 with TRBJ2-2; the D call TRBD2 from the table was never checked on the DNA. TRBV21-1 is listed as a pseudogene. There are 16 residues in the CDR3.